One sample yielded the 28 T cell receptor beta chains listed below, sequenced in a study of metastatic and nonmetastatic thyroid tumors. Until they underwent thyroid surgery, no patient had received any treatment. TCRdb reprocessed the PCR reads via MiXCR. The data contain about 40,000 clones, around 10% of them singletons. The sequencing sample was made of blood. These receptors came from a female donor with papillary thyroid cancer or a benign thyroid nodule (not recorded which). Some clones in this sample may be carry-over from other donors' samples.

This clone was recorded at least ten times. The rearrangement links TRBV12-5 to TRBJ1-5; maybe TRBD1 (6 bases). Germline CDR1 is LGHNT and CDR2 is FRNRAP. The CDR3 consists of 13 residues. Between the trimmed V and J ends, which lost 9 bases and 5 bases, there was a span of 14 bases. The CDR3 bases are TGTGCTAGCCAGCAGGGGCGCGATCAGCCCCAGCATTTT. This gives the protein CASQQGRDQPQHF.

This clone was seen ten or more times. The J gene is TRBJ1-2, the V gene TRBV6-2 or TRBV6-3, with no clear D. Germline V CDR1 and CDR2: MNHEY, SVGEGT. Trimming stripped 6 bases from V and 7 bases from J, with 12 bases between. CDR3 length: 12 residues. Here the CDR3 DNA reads TGTGCCAGCAGACCCGGGAATTTTGGCTACACCTTC. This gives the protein CASRPGNFGYTF.

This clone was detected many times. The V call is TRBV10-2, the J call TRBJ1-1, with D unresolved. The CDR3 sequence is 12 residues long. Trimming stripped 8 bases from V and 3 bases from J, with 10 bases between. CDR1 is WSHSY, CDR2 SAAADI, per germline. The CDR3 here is CASLDGDTEAFF. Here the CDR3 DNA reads TGCGCCAGCCTGGATGGCGACACTGAAGCTTTCTTT.

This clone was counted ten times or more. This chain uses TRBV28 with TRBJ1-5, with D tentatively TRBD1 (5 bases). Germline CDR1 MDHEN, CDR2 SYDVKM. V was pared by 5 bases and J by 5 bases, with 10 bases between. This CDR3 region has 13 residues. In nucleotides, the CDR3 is TGTGCCAGCAGTGGCTGGGACCATCAGCCCCAGCATTTT. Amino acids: CASSGWDHQPQHF.

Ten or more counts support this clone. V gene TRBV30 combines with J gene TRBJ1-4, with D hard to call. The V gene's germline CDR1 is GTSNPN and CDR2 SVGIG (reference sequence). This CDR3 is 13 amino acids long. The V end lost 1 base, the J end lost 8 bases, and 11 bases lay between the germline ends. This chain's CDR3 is CAWSGSREEKLFF. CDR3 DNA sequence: TGTGCCTGGAGTGGGTCAAGGGAGGAAAAACTGTTTTTT. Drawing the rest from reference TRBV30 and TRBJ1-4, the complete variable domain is SQTIHQWPATLVQPVGSPLSLECTVEGTSNPNLYWYRQAAGRGLQLLFYSVGIGQISSEVPQNLSASRPQDRQFILSSKKLLLSDSGFYLCAWSGSREEKLFFGSGTQLSVL.

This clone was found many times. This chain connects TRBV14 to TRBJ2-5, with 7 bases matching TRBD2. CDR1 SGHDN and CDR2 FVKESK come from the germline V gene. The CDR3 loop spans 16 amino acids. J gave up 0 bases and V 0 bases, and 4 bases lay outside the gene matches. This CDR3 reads CASSQDVGGYQETQYF. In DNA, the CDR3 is TGTGCCAGCAGCCAAGATGTGGGAGGGTACCAAGAGACCCAGTACTTC.

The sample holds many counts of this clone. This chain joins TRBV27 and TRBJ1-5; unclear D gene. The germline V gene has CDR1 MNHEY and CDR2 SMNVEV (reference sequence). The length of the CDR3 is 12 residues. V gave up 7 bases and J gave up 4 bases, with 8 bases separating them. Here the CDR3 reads CASKGGNQPQHF. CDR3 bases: TGTGCCAGCAAGGGAGGAAATCAGCCCCAGCATTTT.

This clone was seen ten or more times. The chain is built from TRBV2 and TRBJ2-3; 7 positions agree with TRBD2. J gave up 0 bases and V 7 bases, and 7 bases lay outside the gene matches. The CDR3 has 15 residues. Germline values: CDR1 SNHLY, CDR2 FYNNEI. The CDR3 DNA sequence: TGTGCCAGCAAGACTAGCCCCCTCAGCACAGATACGCAGTATTTT. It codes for CASKTSPLSTDTQYF. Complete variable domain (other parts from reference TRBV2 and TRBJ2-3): EPEVTQTPSHQVTQMGQEVILRCVPISNHLYFYWYRQILGQKVEFLVSFYNNEISEKSEIFDDQFSVERPDGSNFTLKIRSTKLEDSAMYFCASKTSPLSTDTQYFGPGTRLTVL.

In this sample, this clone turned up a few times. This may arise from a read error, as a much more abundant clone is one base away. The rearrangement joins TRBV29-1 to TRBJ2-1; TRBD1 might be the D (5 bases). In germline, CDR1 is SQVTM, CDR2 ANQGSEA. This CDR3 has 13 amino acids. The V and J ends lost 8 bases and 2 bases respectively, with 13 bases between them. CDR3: CSMGRYTYNEQFF. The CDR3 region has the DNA TGCAGCATGGGGCGGTACACCTACAATGAGCAGTTCTTC.

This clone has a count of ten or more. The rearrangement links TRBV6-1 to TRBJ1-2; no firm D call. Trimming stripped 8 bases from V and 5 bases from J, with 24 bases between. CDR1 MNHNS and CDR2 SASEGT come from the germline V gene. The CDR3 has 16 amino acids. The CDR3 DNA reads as TGTGCCAGCGGGAAAACAACAGAGTTTTCATGGTATGGCTACACCTTC. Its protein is CASGKTTEFSWYGYTF.

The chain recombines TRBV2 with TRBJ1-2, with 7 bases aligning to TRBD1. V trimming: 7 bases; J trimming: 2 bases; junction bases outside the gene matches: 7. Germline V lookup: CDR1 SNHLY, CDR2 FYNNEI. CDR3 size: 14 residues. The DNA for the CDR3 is TGTGCCAGCAATCGACAGGGCCCCAACTATGGCTACACCTTC. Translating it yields CASNRQGPNYGYTF. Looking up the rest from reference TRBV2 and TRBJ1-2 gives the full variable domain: EPEVTQTPSHQVTQMGQEVILRCVPISNHLYFYWYRQILGQKVEFLVSFYNNEISEKSEIFDDQFSVERPDGSNFTLKIRSTKLEDSAMYFCASNRQGPNYGYTFGSGTRLTVV.

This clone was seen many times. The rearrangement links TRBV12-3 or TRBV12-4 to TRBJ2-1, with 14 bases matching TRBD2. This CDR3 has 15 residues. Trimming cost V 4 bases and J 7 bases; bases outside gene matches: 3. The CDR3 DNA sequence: TGTGCCAGCAGTTCGGGACTAGCGGGAGCTAATGAGCAGTTCTTC. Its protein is CASSSGLAGANEQFF.

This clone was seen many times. Here the CDR3 reads CASRNNGGNQPQHF. The CDR3 coding sequence is TGTGCCAGCAGAAACAATGGGGGCAATCAGCCCCAGCATTTT. The chain carries TRBV6-1 and TRBJ1-5, with D uncertain. The CDR3 has 14 residues. The germline V and J ends were trimmed by 6 bases and 2 bases, with 11 bases remaining between them. Germline loops: CDR1 MNHNS, CDR2 SASEGT.

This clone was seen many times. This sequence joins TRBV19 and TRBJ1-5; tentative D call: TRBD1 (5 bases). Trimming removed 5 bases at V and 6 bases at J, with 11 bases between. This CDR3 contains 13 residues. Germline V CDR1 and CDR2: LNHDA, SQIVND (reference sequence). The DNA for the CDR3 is TGTGCCAGTAGTGGGGGGGGGTTTCAGCCCCAGCATTTT. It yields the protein CASSGGGFQPQHF.

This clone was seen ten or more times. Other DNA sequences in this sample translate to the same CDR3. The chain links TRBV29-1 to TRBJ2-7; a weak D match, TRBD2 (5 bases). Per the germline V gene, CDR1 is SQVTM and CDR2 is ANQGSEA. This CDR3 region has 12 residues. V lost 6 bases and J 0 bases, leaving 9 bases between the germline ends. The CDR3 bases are TGCAGCGTAGCGGTAGGCTCCTACGAGCAGTACTTC. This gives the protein CSVAVGSYEQYF.

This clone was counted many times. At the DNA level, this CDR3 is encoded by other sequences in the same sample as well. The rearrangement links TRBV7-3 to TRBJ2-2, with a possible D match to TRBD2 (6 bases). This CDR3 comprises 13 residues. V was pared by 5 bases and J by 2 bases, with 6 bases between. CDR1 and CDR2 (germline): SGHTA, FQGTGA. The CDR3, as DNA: TGTGCCAGCAGCGGGACTAACACCGGGGAGCTGTTTTTT. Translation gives CASSGTNTGELFF.

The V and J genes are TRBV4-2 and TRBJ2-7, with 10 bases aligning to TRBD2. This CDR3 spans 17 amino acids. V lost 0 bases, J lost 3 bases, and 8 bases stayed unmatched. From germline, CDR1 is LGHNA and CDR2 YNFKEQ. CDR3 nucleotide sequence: TGTGCCAGCAGCCAAGATTCCTCTAGCGGGAGTCTCTACGAGCAGTACTTC. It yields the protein CASSQDSSSGSLYEQYF.

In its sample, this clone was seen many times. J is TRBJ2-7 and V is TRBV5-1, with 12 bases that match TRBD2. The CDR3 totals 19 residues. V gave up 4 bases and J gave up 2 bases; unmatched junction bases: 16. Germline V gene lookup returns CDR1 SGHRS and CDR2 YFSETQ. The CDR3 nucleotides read TGCGCCAGCAGCCCCAGACTAGCGGGAGCTCAAACCGCCACCTACGAGCAGTACTTC. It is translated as CASSPRLAGAQTATYEQYF.

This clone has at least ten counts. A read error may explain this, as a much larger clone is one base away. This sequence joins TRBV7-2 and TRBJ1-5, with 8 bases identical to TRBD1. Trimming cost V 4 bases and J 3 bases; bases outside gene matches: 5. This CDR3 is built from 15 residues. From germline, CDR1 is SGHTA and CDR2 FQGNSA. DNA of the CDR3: TGTGCCAGCAGCTCGGGACAGGTCATCAATCAGCCCCAGCATTTT. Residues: CASSSGQVINQPQHF.

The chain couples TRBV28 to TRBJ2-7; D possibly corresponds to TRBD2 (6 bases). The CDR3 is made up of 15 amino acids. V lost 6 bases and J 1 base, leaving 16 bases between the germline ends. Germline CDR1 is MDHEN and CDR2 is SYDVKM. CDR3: CASRRDGGASYEQYF. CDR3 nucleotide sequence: TGTGCCAGCAGAAGGGACGGGGGAGCGTCCTACGAGCAGTACTTC.

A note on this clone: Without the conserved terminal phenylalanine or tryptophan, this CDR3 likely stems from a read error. CDR3 protein: CASSASGSANYGYTL. The CDR3 nucleotides read TGTGCCAGCAGCGCATCAGGGTCGGCTAACTATGGCTACACCCTC. The chain employs TRBV7-2 and TRBJ1-2; the D gene is possibly TRBD1 (5 bases). This CDR3 has 15 residues. From germline, CDR1 is SGHTA and CDR2 FQGNSA. The ends were cut back, 5 bases at V and 0 bases at J, with 13 bases in the middle.

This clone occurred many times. The CDR3 sequence: CASTPGTNTEAFF. In nucleotides, the CDR3 is TGTGCCAGCACTCCCGGGACGAACACTGAAGCTTTCTTT. The chain carries TRBV25-1 and TRBJ1-1; weak D call: TRBD1 (5 bases). Deletions cut 7 bases from V and 1 base from J, with 10 bases between. Germline CDR1 MGHDK, CDR2 SYGVNS. The CDR3 has 13 residues.

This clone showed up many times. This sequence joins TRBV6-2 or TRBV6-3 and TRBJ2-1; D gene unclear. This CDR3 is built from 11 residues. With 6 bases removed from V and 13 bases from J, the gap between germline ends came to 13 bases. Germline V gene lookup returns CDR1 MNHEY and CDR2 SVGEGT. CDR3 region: CASSALRFQFF. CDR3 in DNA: TGTGCCAGCAGCGCCCTGAGGTTTCAGTTCTTC.

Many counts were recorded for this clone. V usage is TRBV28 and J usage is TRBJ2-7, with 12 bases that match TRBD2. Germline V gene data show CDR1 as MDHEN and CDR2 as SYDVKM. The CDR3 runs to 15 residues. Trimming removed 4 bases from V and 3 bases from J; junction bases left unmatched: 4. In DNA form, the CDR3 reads TGTGCCAGCAGTTCTCTAGCGGGAGGGGACTACGAGCAGTACTTC. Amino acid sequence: CASSSLAGGDYEQYF.

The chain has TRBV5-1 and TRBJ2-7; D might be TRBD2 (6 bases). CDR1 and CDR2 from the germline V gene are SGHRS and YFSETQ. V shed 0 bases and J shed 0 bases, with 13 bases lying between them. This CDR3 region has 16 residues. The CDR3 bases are TGCGCCAGCAGCTTGGGTTCAGGGAGGTTCTCCTACGAGCAGTACTTC. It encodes CASSLGSGRFSYEQYF.

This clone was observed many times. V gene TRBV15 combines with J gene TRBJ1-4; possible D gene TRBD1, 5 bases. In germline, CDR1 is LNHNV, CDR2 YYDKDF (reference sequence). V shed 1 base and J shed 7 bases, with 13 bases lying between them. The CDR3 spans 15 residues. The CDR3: CATSRVGRTLEKLFF. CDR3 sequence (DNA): TGTGCCACCAGCAGAGTTGGGCGGACACTTGAAAAACTGTTTTTT.

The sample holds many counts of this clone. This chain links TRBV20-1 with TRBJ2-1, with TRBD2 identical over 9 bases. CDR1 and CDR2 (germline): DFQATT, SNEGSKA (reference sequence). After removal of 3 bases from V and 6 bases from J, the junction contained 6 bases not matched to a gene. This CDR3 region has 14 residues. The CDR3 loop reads CSASTSGFSNEQFF. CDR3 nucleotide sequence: TGCAGTGCTAGTACTAGCGGGTTCTCCAATGAGCAGTTCTTC.

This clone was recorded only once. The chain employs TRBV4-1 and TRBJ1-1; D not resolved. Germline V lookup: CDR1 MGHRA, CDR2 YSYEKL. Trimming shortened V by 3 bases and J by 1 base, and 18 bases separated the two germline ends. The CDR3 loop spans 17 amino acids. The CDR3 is CASSHPPVGGENTEAFF. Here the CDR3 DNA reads TGCGCCAGCAGCCACCCTCCTGTCGGTGGCGAGAACACTGAAGCTTTCTTT.